This T cell receptor (beta chain) was obtained from a study of T cells in localized non-small cell lung cancer. As regards this clone: The antigen is not known.

Per the germline V gene, CDR1 is SGHNT and CDR2 is YYREEE (reference sequence). This CDR3 has 15 amino acids. Deletions cut 3 bases from V and 0 bases from J, with 13 bases between. Study results and limitations: Exceeding tumor, uninvolved adjacent lung had the highest T cell clonality.

Method: immunoSEQ multiplex PCR; TCRdb's copy keeps in-frame clones and lacks some. The table includes about 36,000 clones, approximately 88% detected once. This material consisted of peripheral blood, taken before any cancer treatment. The TCR originated in a woman aged 35 to 70 with stage I lung adenocarcinoma. This chain connects TRBV5-4 to TRBJ2-7, with TRBD1 as a possible D gene (5 bases). The CDR3 sequence: CASSSSRATSYEQYF. CDR3 nucleotides: TGTGCCAGCAGCTCGAGCAGGGCCACCTCCTACGAGCAGTACTTC.